This T cell receptor (beta chain) came from a study of T cells after yellow fever vaccination. Study in general: Any fraction with a low cell number was prepared using SMART-Seq v4 Ultra Low Input.

Making TCR cDNA involved 5'RACE template switching, which added UMIs and a universal primer site. Each CDR3 protein gets one entry after TCRdb re-called the 5' RACE reads with MiXCR. This table has under 550,000 distinct CDR3 sequences, less than 25% appearing once. The trim removed 4 bases at V and 5 bases at J, leaving 9 bases unmatched. CDR3 length: 15 residues. Per the germline V gene, CDR1 is SGDLS and CDR2 is YYNGEE. The TCR comes from a man younger than 35 who received the YFV17D yellow fever vaccine. The specimen comprised PBMCs, sampled around 3 weeks after the first yellow fever vaccination. This chain links TRBV9 with TRBJ2-5, with 9 bases fitting TRBD2. The CDR3 DNA reads as TGTGCCAGCAGCCTAGCGGGAACTCGGAGGGAGACCCAGTACTTC. It specifies CASSLAGTRRETQYF.